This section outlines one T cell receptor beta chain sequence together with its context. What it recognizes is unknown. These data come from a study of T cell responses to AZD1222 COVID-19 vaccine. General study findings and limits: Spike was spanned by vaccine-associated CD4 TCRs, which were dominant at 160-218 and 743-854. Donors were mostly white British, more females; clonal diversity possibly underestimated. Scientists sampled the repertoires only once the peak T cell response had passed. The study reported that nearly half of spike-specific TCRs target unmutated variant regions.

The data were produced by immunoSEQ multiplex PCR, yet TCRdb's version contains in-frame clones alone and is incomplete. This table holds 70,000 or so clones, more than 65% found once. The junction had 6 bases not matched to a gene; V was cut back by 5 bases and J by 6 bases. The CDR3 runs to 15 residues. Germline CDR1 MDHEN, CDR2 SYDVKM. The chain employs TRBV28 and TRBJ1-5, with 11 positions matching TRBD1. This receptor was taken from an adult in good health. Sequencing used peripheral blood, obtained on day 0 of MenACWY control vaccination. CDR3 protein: CASSGPDRGLQPQHF. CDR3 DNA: TGTGCCAGCAGTGGACCGGACAGGGGGCTTCAGCCCCAGCATTTT.